This TCR beta chain emerged from a study of T cell responses to AZD1222 COVID-19 vaccine. Findings of the study overall: There were vaccine-associated CD4 TCRs across spike, dominant at 160-218 and 743-854. There were repertoire samples only from the period after the peak T cell response. There were mostly white British donors and more females than males, and clonal diversity was possibly underestimated. Reportedly, nearly half of unique spike TCRs recognized epitopes outside B.1.351/B.1.1.7 mutations.

The CDR3 sequence is 15 residues long. Trimming cost V 4 bases and J 6 bases; bases outside gene matches: 11. The germline V gene encodes CDR1 SGHKS and CDR2 YYEKEE (reference sequence). For this clone: Its antigen is unknown.

Using immunoSEQ multiplex PCR, the repertoire was profiled, and TCRdb retains in-frame clones only, with some absent. This sample has some 52,000 clones, with roughly 86% found just once. The sample here was peripheral blood, taken 28 days after the second AZD1222 dose. The J gene is TRBJ2-3, the V gene TRBV5-5, with 7 positions matching TRBD1. This clonotype was sampled from an adult who received the AZD1222 COVID-19 vaccine. In nucleotides, the CDR3 is TGTGCCAGCAGCCCCGGGACAGTCGGGATGGATACGCAGTATTTT. Translation: CASSPGTVGMDTQYF.